What follows is one T cell receptor (beta chain) and its context. This entry belongs to a study of T cell changes during pregnancy in multiple sclerosis. This table comes from immunoSEQ multiplex PCR, and its TCRdb copy is limited to in-frame clones, with some not included. The repertoire holds about 21,000 clones, with 80% to 95% as singletons. Germline loops: CDR1 SGHAT, CDR2 FQNNGV. V dropped 0 bases and J dropped 5 bases, with 13 bases sitting between them. The CDR3 length is 15 residues. This clonotype was obtained from a female donor with multiple sclerosis, enrolled in a pregnancy study. The V and J genes are TRBV11-2 and TRBJ2-5; a possible D gene is TRBD2 (5 bases). The source was CD4+ T cells from peripheral blood mononuclear cells, collected in the third trimester of pregnancy. CDR3 region: CASSLDRQSGETQYF. DNA for the CDR3: TGTGCCAGCAGCTTAGATCGCCAGTCGGGGGAGACCCAGTACTTC.